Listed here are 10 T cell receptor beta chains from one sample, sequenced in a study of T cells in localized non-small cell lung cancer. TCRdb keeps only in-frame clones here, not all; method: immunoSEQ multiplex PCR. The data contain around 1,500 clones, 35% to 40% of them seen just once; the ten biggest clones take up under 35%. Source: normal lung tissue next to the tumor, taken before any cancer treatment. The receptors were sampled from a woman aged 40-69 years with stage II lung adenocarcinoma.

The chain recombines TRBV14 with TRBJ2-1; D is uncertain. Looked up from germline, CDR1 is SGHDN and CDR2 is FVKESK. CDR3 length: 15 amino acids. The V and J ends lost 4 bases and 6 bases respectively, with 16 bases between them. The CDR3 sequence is CASSLGVLRTNEQFF. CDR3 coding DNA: TGTGCCAGCAGCCTTGGGGTACTTCGGACCAATGAGCAGTTCTTC.

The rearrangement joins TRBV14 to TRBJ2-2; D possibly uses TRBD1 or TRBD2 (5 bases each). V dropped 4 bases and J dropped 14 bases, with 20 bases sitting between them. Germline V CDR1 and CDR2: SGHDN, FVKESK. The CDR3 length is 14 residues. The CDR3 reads CASSLTRGPPRLFF. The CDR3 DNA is TGTGCCAGCAGCCTAACTCGGGGCCCTCCGAGACTGTTTTTT.

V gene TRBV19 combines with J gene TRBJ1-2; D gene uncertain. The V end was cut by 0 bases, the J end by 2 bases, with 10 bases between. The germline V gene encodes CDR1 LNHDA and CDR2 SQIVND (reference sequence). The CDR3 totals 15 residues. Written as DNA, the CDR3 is TGTGCCAGTAGTATAGACCGAAGGGCCAACTATGGCTACACCTTC. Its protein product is CASSIDRRANYGYTF.

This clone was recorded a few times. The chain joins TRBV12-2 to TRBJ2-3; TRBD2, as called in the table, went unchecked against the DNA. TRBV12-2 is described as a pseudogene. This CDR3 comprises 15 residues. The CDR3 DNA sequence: TGTGCCATCCGGTATACGGGGGGGATCACAGATACGCAGTATTTT. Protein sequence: CAIRYTGGITDTQYF.

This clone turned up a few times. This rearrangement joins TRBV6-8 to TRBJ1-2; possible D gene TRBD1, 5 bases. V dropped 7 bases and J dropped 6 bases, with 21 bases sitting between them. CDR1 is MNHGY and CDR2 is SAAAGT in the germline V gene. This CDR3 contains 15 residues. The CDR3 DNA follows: TGTGCCAGCAACGATGGGGGAGGTCCCTTCAATGGCTACACCTTC. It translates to CASNDGGGPFNGYTF.

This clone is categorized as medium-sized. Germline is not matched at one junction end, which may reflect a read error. The CDR3 reads CASSFAGTHSYEQYF. Here the CDR3 DNA reads TGTGCTAGCAGCTTCGCCGGGACACACTCCTACGAGCAGTACTTC. The J gene is TRBJ2-7, the V gene TRBV11-3; D possibly corresponds to TRBD1 (6 bases). The CDR3 sequence is 15 residues long. Germline CDR1 reads SGHNT; CDR2 reads YENEEA.

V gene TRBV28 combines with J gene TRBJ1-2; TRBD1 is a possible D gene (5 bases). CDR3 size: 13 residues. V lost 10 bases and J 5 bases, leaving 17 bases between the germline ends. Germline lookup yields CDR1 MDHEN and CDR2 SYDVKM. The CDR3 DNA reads TGTGCCATCTCCCAGACAGCGCCTTATGGCTACACCTTC. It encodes CAISQTAPYGYTF.

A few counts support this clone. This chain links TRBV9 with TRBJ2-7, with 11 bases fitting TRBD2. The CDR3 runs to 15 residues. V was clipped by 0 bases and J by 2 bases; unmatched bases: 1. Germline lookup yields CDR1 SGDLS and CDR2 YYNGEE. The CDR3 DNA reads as TGTGCCAGCAGCGTAGGTAGCGGGGGGGCCTACGAGCAGTACTTC. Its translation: CASSVGSGGAYEQYF. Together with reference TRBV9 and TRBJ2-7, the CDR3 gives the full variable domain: DSGVTQTPKHLITATGQRVTLRCSPRSGDLSVYWYQQSLDQGLQFLIQYYNGEERAKGNILERFSAQQFPDLHSELNLSSLELGDSALYFCASSVGSGGAYEQYFGPGTRLTVT.

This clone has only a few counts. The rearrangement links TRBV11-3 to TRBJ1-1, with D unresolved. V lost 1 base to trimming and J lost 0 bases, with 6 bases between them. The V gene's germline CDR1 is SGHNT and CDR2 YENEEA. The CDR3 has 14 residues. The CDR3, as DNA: TGTGCCAGCAGCTTAGGCAGCCTGAACACTGAAGCTTTCTTT. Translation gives CASSLGSLNTEAFF. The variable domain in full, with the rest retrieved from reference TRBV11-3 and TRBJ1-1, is EAGVVQSPRYKIIEKKQPVAFWCNPISGHNTLYWYLQNLGQGPELLIRYENEEAVDDSQLPKDRFSAERLKGVDSTLKIQPAELGDSAVYLCASSLGSLNTEAFFGQGTRLTVV.

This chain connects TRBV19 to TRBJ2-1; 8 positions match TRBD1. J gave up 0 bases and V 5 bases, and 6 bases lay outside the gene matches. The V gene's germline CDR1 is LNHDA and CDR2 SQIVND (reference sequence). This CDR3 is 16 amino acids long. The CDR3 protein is CASSVQGARSYNEQFF. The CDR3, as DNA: TGTGCCAGTAGTGTGCAGGGGGCTCGCTCCTACAATGAGCAGTTCTTC.